The rows below give T cell receptor beta chains drawn from one sample of a study of CD8+ T cells in alopecia areata. The method was immunoSEQ multiplex PCR; TCRdb's version includes in-frame clones alone and lacks a portion of them. The table records 150,000 or so clones, approximately 45% of them present only once. The sequencing input was CD4+ T cells sorted from blood. These receptors were obtained from a human donor with alopecia areata. The conserved cysteine and the conserved F or W are not part of the CDR3 here.

TRBV29-1	TRBJ2-7	SVPGSRVHEQY
TRBV6-1	TRBJ2-3	ASSENVGWGGRGPDTQY
TRBV6-4	TRBJ2-3	ASSETSGRADTQY
TRBV6-5	TRBJ1-2	ASSYGGGRRAGYT
TRBV28	TRBJ2-5	ASSFPTEYQETQY
TRBV11-2	TRBJ2-7	ASSLAPGLGEQY
TRBV29-1	TRBJ1-1	SVERASNTEAF
TRBV10-3	TRBJ2-3	AIRWGNGGFTDTQY
TRBV28	TRBJ2-4	ASSLGTSGSRDIQY
TRBV19	TRBJ2-7	ASSHPGLAVYEQY
TRBV30	TRBJ2-6	AWSAYRGAGANVLT
TRBV5-1	TRBJ2-5	ASSTGASETQY
TRBV9	TRBJ2-7	ASSPSTPTSGIGSYEQY
TRBV4-1	TRBJ2-3	ASSQEALAGVTDTQY
TRBV14	TRBJ2-7	ASSQVAGLGEQY
TRBV6-4	TRBJ2-3	ASSYGLGTDTQY
TRBV2	TRBJ2-6	ASSETSGANVLT
TRBV4-1	TRBJ2-2	ASSIGGRTGELF
TRBV6-6	TRBJ2-3	ATILGDTDTQY
TRBV7-2	TRBJ2-2	ASSSTADGELF
TRBV11-2	TRBJ2-5	ASSPSIVRETQY
TRBV2	TRBJ2-7	ASNLYRNYEQY
TRBV29-1	TRBJ2-3	SVESAGADTQY
TRBV27	TRBJ2-7	ASSTPLAGADEQY
TRBV2	TRBJ2-7	ASQADLVIYGQY
TRBV30	TRBJ2-7	AWEYSPGGYEQY
TRBV7-9	TRBJ1-2	ASSLAGGSYGYT
TRBV29-1	TRBJ1-1	SVARNTEAF
TRBV5-1	TRBJ2-1	ASSAGTSGNNEQF
TRBV25-1	TRBJ2-1	ASSESNGVNEQF
TRBV18	TRBJ2-3	ASSPSGTFTDTQY
TRBV29-1	TRBJ2-7	SVVLSSYEQY
TRBV6-6	TRBJ2-5	ASSTGQGAETQY
TRBV7-6	TRBJ2-5	ASSSLAGGETQY